This T cell receptor beta chain is from a study of cytomegalovirus exposure and HLA in healthy donors. Study-wide results and caveats: TRBV6-2, TRBV6-3 and some other V segments were excluded as indistinguishable. CMV serostatus was the only recorded immune exposure for donors.

This clone has only a few counts. Its antigen is not identified. The PCR had 60 Vbeta and 13 Jbeta primers. Assay used: immunoSEQ multiplex PCR; TCRdb lists only in-frame clones, some missing. Altogether more than 75,000 clones are present, roughly 74% being singletons, with the ten largest covering 6.2%. The CDR3 is 12 amino acids. Germline V gene data show CDR1 as MNHNS and CDR2 as SASEGT. After removal of 7 bases from V and 8 bases from J, the junction contained 6 bases not matched to a gene. This rearrangement joins TRBV6-1 to TRBJ1-2; TRBD1 agrees at 8 bases. The sequenced material came from PBMCs. This clonotype was obtained from a woman aged 50 to 60 in good health and CMV-seropositive. Here the CDR3 DNA reads TGTGCCAGCACCGAGACAGGGGAAGGCTACACCTTC. It specifies CASTETGEGYTF.